This T cell receptor beta chain was sequenced in a study of beta chain features in type 1 diabetes. Points from the study as a whole: For Type 1 diabetes patients, all four CD4+ subsets carried TCRB CDR3s that were moderately but significantly shorter. Within the patient group, naive, central memory and Treg TCRB repertoires appeared more similar to each other than within healthy donors. Junctions at VDJ sites from type 1 diabetes patients had fewer insertions and more deletions.

V lost 6 bases and J 7 bases, leaving 7 bases between the germline ends. Germline CDR1 MNHEY, CDR2 SVGAGI. The CDR3 has 11 residues. Expressed TCRB transcripts were sequenced because the entire RNA isolate underwent reverse transcription. The data were produced by immunoSEQ multiplex PCR, yet TCRdb's version contains in-frame clones alone and is incomplete. The data contain roughly 150,000 clones, approximately 8.1% of them seen just once; the ten biggest clones take up 0.55% to 0.75%. This clone occurred a few times. Its matching antigen is unknown. The clonotype comes from a man younger than 35 in good health. V is TRBV6-5 and J is TRBJ2-1; D is undetermined. Sequencing used central memory CD4+ T cells from blood. CDR3 protein: CASSERNEQFF. The CDR3 nucleotides read TGTGCCAGCAGCGAGAGGAATGAGCAGTTCTTC.